A selection of T cell receptor beta chains follows, all from one sample in a study of shared clonotypes between healthy human individuals. Method: immunoSEQ multiplex PCR; TCRdb's copy keeps in-frame clones and lacks some. The data contain about 1 million clones, around four fifths of them singletons. Sequenced input: memory CD4+ T cells sorted from blood. The receptors originated from a young man in good health. The CDR3 runs from the conserved cysteine through the conserved F or W.

v_call,j_call,cdr3_aa
TRBV18,TRBJ1-1,CASSRPGLNTEAFF
TRBV4-1,TRBJ1-2,CASSHFGQGNYGYTF
TRBV25-1,TRBJ2-3,CASSDYGGRAADTQYF
TRBV5-6,TRBJ2-1,CASSVDEEQFF
TRBV19,TRBJ1-5,CASSMRGHSNQPQHF
TRBV30,TRBJ1-2,CAREGHNYGYTF
TRBV7-9,TRBJ1-6,CASSLEDRNNSPLHF
TRBV5-1,TRBJ2-1,CASSYLGSSYNEQFF
TRBV5-8,TRBJ2-5,CASNLLGVQETQYF
TRBV7-2,TRBJ2-2,CASSRGGLNTGELFF
TRBV5-1,TRBJ2-7,CASSLSVAGGLNEQYF
TRBV19,TRBJ2-1,CASGGFYNEQFF
TRBV7-9,TRBJ1-1,CASSPGGLKNTEAFF
TRBV5-4,TRBJ2-7,CASSRGGRGPSYEQYF
TRBV2,TRBJ2-2,CASLLAGNTGELFF
TRBV9,TRBJ1-1,CASSGIPGVGAFF
TRBV7-2,TRBJ2-1,CASSLLAGGPNEQFF
TRBV29-1,TRBJ1-1,CSVDGQVAAFF
TRBV27,TRBJ1-5,CASSPSFRIRNQPQHF
TRBV2,TRBJ2-7,CASSESSSGVYEQYF
TRBV2,TRBJ2-3,CANSQGLAGELADTQYF
TRBV30,TRBJ2-2,CAWTHSGTGKIRELFF
TRBV6-5,TRBJ1-1,CASIWNTEAFF
TRBV12-5,TRBJ2-3,CASGLTRTSGGPDTQYF
TRBV5-1,TRBJ1-5,CASSPGGVGQPQHF
TRBV11-2,TRBJ1-5,CASSQWGDGNQPQHF
TRBV11-3,TRBJ2-3,CASGKGTGSDTQYF
TRBV30,TRBJ1-1,CAWSGDRKNTEAFF
TRBV5-4,TRBJ2-3,CASRLDRGLTDTQYF
TRBV10-1,TRBJ2-7,CASSESEITPYEQYF
TRBV5-8,TRBJ2-5,CASSGGRRETQYF
TRBV11-2,TRBJ1-1,CASSLTGPLGWDTEAFF
TRBV19,TRBJ2-3,CASSQPGLSADTQYF
TRBV5-6,TRBJ2-5,CASSLGGRYETQYF
TRBV7-9,TRBJ2-7,CASSLEDRGPLFSYEQYF
TRBV5-1,TRBJ2-2,CASSLAEGNTGELFF
TRBV29-1,TRBJ2-1,CSVVPVVSLNNEQFF
TRBV5-4,TRBJ2-2,CASSLATGPAGELFF
TRBV7-9,TRBJ1-4,CASSLGSGDNEKLFF
TRBV19,TRBJ2-1,CASSIVWASYNEQFF
TRBV7-2,TRBJ1-3,CASSPDGLSLGNTIYF
TRBV5-1,TRBJ2-7,CASSLGRQAANYEQYF
TRBV10-3,TRBJ1-6,CAIRGQGGSPLHF
TRBV18,TRBJ2-5,CASSPRQGQGQETQYF
TRBV2,TRBJ1-2,CASRTGGSGYTF
TRBV2,TRBJ2-5,CASRLTSGKETQYF
TRBV23-1,TRBJ1-2,CASSQPPGVRPNYGYTF
TRBV6-1,TRBJ2-4,CASSNRTPKNIQYF
TRBV28,TRBJ2-7,CASRGTVSSYEQYF
TRBV28,TRBJ2-3,CASIPGMQITDTQYF
TRBV6-1,TRBJ2-1,CASRDRGLYEQFF
TRBV2,TRBJ2-1,CASILSPQRRLGNEQFF
TRBV13,TRBJ2-7,CASSMTGYEQYF
TRBV28,TRBJ2-7,CASSLTGAEQYF
TRBV18,TRBJ2-2,CASSSRGPGELFF